These 29 T cell receptor beta chains were all obtained from the same sample, sequenced in a study of shared clonotypes between healthy human individuals. Sequencing was performed with immunoSEQ multiplex PCR; in TCRdb, only in-frame clones are kept and a portion is missing. The data hold around 2,100,000 clones, with roughly 94% observed a single time. Cells designated naive CD8 were CD45RO-negative and were positively selected for CCR7, with terminally differentiated effector memory CD45RA+ cells excluded. The sample comprised naive CD8+ T cells sorted from blood. The receptor set was obtained from a young man in good health.

V is TRBV10-3 and J is TRBJ2-7, with D maybe TRBD2 (6 bases). Between the trimmed V and J ends, which lost 4 bases and 3 bases, there was a span of 19 bases. Germline assignment: CDR1 ENHRY and CDR2 SYGVKD. The CDR3 is 16 amino acids. CDR3 coding DNA: TGTGCCATCAGTGGTGGGGCTAGCGATTTATTCTACGAGCAGTACTTC. The encoded protein is CAISGGASDLFYEQYF.

The chain uses TRBV13 and TRBJ1-1, with 9 bases lining up with TRBD1. The germline CDR1 and CDR2 sequences are PRHDT and FYEKMQ (reference sequence). V gave up 5 bases and J gave up 1 base; unmatched junction bases: 8. The CDR3 has 16 amino acids. Here the CDR3 DNA reads TGTGCCAGCAGCGACGACAGGGGGGGCGAGAACACTGAAGCTTTCTTT. Its protein product is CASSDDRGGENTEAFF.

As DNA, the CDR3 is TGTGCCAGCAGTCCCTCGGGGGGGGAGATCGTAGACATTCAGTACTTC. Its translation: CASSPSGGEIVDIQYF. The V call is TRBV27, the J call TRBJ2-4; 8 bases align to TRBD2. CDR1 is MNHEY and CDR2 is SMNVEV in the germline V gene (reference sequence). Germline trimming cut 5 bases from V and 8 bases from J; bases unmatched to any gene: 14. This CDR3 is 16 amino acids long.

This chain joins TRBV10-1 and TRBJ1-1, with 7 bases aligning to TRBD1. Per the germline V gene, CDR1 is WNHNN and CDR2 is SYGVQD (reference sequence). After removal of 2 bases from V and 1 base from J, the junction contained 4 bases not matched to a gene. The CDR3 is made up of 15 amino acids. In DNA, the CDR3 is TGCGCCAGCAGTGAGACAGGGGAGGGGAACACTGAAGCTTTCTTT. Its translation: CASSETGEGNTEAFF.

The gene calls are TRBV5-1 and TRBJ1-4, with 9 bases aligning to TRBD1. The trim removed 0 bases at V and 6 bases at J, leaving 9 bases unmatched. CDR3 length equals 17 residues. Germline V gives CDR1 SGHRS, CDR2 YFSETQ. CDR3 in amino acids: CASSLVGQGTGDEKLFF. The CDR3 DNA reads TGCGCCAGCAGCTTGGTGGGACAGGGAACGGGCGATGAAAAACTGTTTTTT.

Concerning this clone: Other DNA sequences in this specimen translate into the identical CDR3. The chain is built from TRBV7-9 and TRBJ1-1; unclear D gene. Between the trimmed V and J ends, which lost 1 base and 11 bases, there was a span of 11 bases. Germline CDR1 SEHNR, CDR2 FQNEAQ (reference sequence). This CDR3 comprises 12 residues. Here the CDR3 reads CASSLGGQEAFF. The CDR3 region has the DNA TGTGCCAGCAGCTTAGGAGGCCAGGAGGCTTTCTTT.

The chain uses TRBV28 and TRBJ2-2, with 8 positions matching TRBD1. The length of the CDR3 is 17 residues. Germline V gene lookup returns CDR1 MDHEN and CDR2 SYDVKM. V trimming: 1 base; J trimming: 5 bases; junction bases outside the gene matches: 9. CDR3 in DNA: TGTGCCAGCAGTTTATCTTCCGGACAGGGTTGGACCGGGGAGCTGTTTTTT. This encodes CASSLSSGQGWTGELFF.

The V call is TRBV6-4, the J call TRBJ1-5; the D gene is possibly TRBD1 (6 bases). CDR3 length: 14 amino acids. Germline loops: CDR1 MRHNA, CDR2 SNTAGT. V was cut by 4 bases and J by 3 bases, with 10 bases left in between. Here the CDR3 reads CASSANRDNQPQHF. DNA for the CDR3: TGTGCCAGCAGTGCAAACAGGGACAATCAGCCCCAGCATTTT.

The gene calls are TRBV2 and TRBJ2-2, with 10 bases lining up with TRBD1. V was pared by 6 bases and J by 7 bases, with 5 bases of the junction left unmatched. The CDR3 length is 14 residues. Per the germline V gene, CDR1 is SNHLY and CDR2 is FYNNEI. The CDR3 region has the DNA TGTGCCAGCAGCCCGGGACAGGGGTTCGGGGAGCTGTTTTTT. Translation gives CASSPGQGFGELFF.

The V call is TRBV2, the J call TRBJ2-1, with a weak D call TRBD2 (5 bases). Per the germline V gene, CDR1 is SNHLY and CDR2 is FYNNEI. V lost 3 bases, J lost 6 bases, and 12 bases lay in between. This CDR3 spans 14 amino acids. CDR3 loop: CASSDQLGGNEQFF. The CDR3 nucleotides read TGTGCCAGCAGTGACCAACTAGGCGGCAATGAGCAGTTCTTC.

In its sample, this clone was seen once. The chain is built from TRBV14 and TRBJ2-3; no clear D gene. CDR3 size: 16 residues. In germline, CDR1 is SGHDN, CDR2 FVKESK. V gave up 1 base and J gave up 3 bases, with 14 bases separating them. The CDR3: CASSQVRVSVTDTQYF. The CDR3 DNA sequence: TGTGCCAGCAGCCAAGTACGCGTCTCGGTAACAGATACGCAGTATTTT.

This clone has a single count. This sample also contains other DNA sequences that code for the same CDR3. The chain links TRBV7-2 to TRBJ2-5; a weak D match, TRBD1 (7 bases). V dropped 5 bases and J dropped 3 bases, with 10 bases sitting between them. The CDR3 is 13 residues long. Per the germline V gene, CDR1 is SGHTA and CDR2 is FQGNSA. The CDR3 reads CASSPRGEETQYF. DNA of the CDR3: TGTGCCAGCAGCCCCAGGGGGGAAGAGACCCAGTACTTC.

The rearrangement links TRBV7-9 to TRBJ2-1, with D unclear. This CDR3 has 14 residues. Looked up from germline, CDR1 is SEHNR and CDR2 is FQNEAQ (reference sequence). With 5 bases removed from V and 1 base from J, the gap between germline ends came to 9 bases. The CDR3 sequence: CASSPRLSYNEQFF. CDR3 bases: TGTGCCAGCAGCCCACGACTTTCCTACAATGAGCAGTTCTTC.

The CDR3 reads CASSSGGGLSKAEAFF. The DNA for the CDR3 is TGTGCCAGCAGCTCCGGAGGGGGGCTAAGCAAGGCTGAAGCTTTCTTT. The gene calls are TRBV6-6 and TRBJ1-1, with D tentatively TRBD1 (6 bases). The V end lost 6 bases, the J end lost 6 bases, and 23 bases lay between the germline ends. CDR1 is MNHNY, CDR2 SVGAGI, per germline (reference sequence). The CDR3 consists of 16 residues.

CDR3 loop: CASSVDRSGSFNEQFF. DNA of the CDR3: TGTGCCAGCAGCGTAGACAGAAGCGGGAGCTTCAATGAGCAGTTCTTC. The chain links TRBV9 to TRBJ2-1, with 8 bases fitting TRBD2. V shed 0 bases and J 6 bases; nucleotides not matched to a gene: 8. Germline V gene data show CDR1 as SGDLS and CDR2 as YYNGEE. This CDR3 comprises 16 residues.

This clone was detected only a few times. The chain employs TRBV4-2 and TRBJ1-6; 8 nucleotides align to TRBD1. The CDR3 is 12 residues long. The germline CDR1 and CDR2 sequences are LGHNA and YNFKEQ. Trimming removed 6 bases from V and 9 bases from J; junction bases left unmatched: 1. The CDR3 here is CASRQGGSPLHF. The CDR3 DNA reads TGTGCCAGCAGACAGGGGGGTTCACCCCTCCACTTT.

V usage is TRBV19 and J usage is TRBJ1-3; D possibly corresponds to TRBD1 (6 bases). This CDR3 contains 14 residues. Germline-derived CDR1 and CDR2 are LNHDA and SQIVND (reference sequence). The CDR3 region is CASVERDRRNTIYF. The DNA of the CDR3 is TGTGCTTCCGTCGAAAGAGACAGGAGAAACACCATATATTTT.

This rearrangement joins TRBV9 to TRBJ2-1; D gene ambiguous. This CDR3 region has 13 residues. Germline loops: CDR1 SGDLS, CDR2 YYNGEE. V lost 4 bases and J lost 2, with 7 bases in between. The DNA of the CDR3 is TGTGCCAGCAGCATTCCCCCCTACAATGAGCAGTTCTTC. This encodes CASSIPPYNEQFF.

The V gene is TRBV11-2, the J gene TRBJ1-3; D unresolved. Trimming took off 5 bases at V and 4 bases at J, with 9 bases between the two ends. The CDR3 has 13 amino acids. Germline CDR1 is SGHAT and CDR2 is FQNNGV. CDR3 in DNA: TGTGCCAGCAGCGGAGAATCCGGAAACACCATATATTTT. Amino acid sequence: CASSGESGNTIYF.

The chain is built from TRBV5-4 and TRBJ2-5; 11 bases are shared with TRBD2. Near its end, the DNA agrees better with TRBJ2-7, so the J call may be wrong. The CDR3 extends over 14 amino acids. Per germline, CDR1 SGHNT and CDR2 YYREEE (reference sequence). CDR3 loop: CASSLETSGDEQYF. CDR3 in DNA: TGTGCCAGCAGCTTGGAGACTAGCGGGGACGAGCAGTACTTC.

The V gene is TRBV7-2, the J gene TRBJ2-1; 14 bases line up with TRBD2. Germline CDR1 and CDR2: SGHTA and FQGNSA. The CDR3 is 17 residues long. J was trimmed by 9 bases and V by 1 base; bases with no gene match: 8. The CDR3 DNA sequence: TGTGCCAGCAGCTTAGAGGTCGGGGGACTAGCGGGAGCTGAGCAGTTCTTC. Translation gives CASSLEVGGLAGAEQFF.

The gene calls are TRBV2 and TRBJ2-2; D is uncertain. Germline V gene data show CDR1 as SNHLY and CDR2 as FYNNEI. CDR3 length: 12 residues. CDR3 sequence reads: CGQHQNTGELFF. CDR3 in DNA: TGTGGCCAGCACCAGAACACCGGGGAGCTGTTTTTT.

The DNA of the CDR3 is TGTGCCAGCAGTTTTTTCCCGGGACCTAGCTACGAGCAGTACTTC. It encodes CASSFFPGPSYEQYF. This chain joins TRBV28 and TRBJ2-7; D assignment may be TRBD1 or TRBD2 (5 bases each). The CDR3 length is 15 residues. In germline, CDR1 is MDHEN, CDR2 SYDVKM. V was shortened by 3 bases and J by 3 bases, with 15 bases between the two germline ends. The full variable domain, rest sourced from reference TRBV28 and TRBJ2-7, is DVKVTQSSRYLVKRTGEKVFLECVQDMDHENMFWYRQDPGLGLRLIYFSYDVKMKEKGDIPEGYSVSREKKERFSLILESASTNQTSMYLCASSFFPGPSYEQYFGPGTRLTVT.

Concerning this clone: The sample carries other DNA sequences with the same CDR3. The genes are TRBV27 and TRBJ1-5, with 10 bases fitting TRBD1. Germline CDR1 and CDR2: MNHEY and SMNVEV (reference sequence). This CDR3 contains 15 residues. The V gene end was trimmed by 6 bases and the J gene end by 2 bases; junction bases not matched to a gene: 4. CDR3 loop: CASRGTGVGNQPQHF. The DNA for the CDR3 is TGTGCCAGCAGGGGGACAGGGGTGGGCAATCAGCCCCAGCATTTT.

V is TRBV30 and J is TRBJ2-5; D call uncertain. Germline V lookup: CDR1 GTSNPN, CDR2 SVGIG (reference sequence). Trimming left V 1 base short and J 5 bases short, with 11 bases between. CDR3 length: 13 residues. CDR3 DNA: TGTGCCTGGAGTGAGTTTGTTGGGGAGACCCAGTACTTC. It codes for CAWSEFVGETQYF.

As regards this clone: Other DNA sequences of this sample code for an identical CDR3. The chain couples TRBV27 to TRBJ1-1, with D possibly TRBD1 on 5 matching bases. The germline CDR1 and CDR2 sequences are MNHEY and SMNVEV (reference sequence). The CDR3 is 13 amino acids. Trimming removed 3 bases at V and 5 bases at J, with 10 bases between. The CDR3: CASSFGGGTEAFF. The CDR3 nucleotides are TGTGCCAGCAGTTTTGGGGGAGGGACTGAAGCTTTCTTT.

This sequence joins TRBV19 and TRBJ1-1; no clear D. CDR1 LNHDA and CDR2 SQIVND come from the germline V gene (reference sequence). The ends were cut back, 7 bases at V and 1 base at J, with 10 bases in the middle. This CDR3 comprises 13 residues. The CDR3 bases are TGTGCCAGTAATGACCTCCGGAACACTGAAGCTTTCTTT. Its translation: CASNDLRNTEAFF.

The chain carries TRBV28 and TRBJ2-3; 10 positions agree with TRBD2. The CDR3 consists of 14 residues. Germline V gives CDR1 MDHEN, CDR2 SYDVKM. After removal of 7 bases from V and 7 bases from J, the junction contained 8 bases not matched to a gene. As DNA, the CDR3 is TGTGCCAGCAATTGGGCTAGCGGGGGAAATACGCAGTATTTT. It specifies CASNWASGGNTQYF.

This sequence joins TRBV5-1 and TRBJ2-2, with D perhaps matching TRBD2 (6 bases). The germline V and J ends were trimmed by 1 base and 4 bases, with 17 bases remaining between them. The germline V gene has CDR1 SGHRS and CDR2 YFSETQ. This CDR3 spans 17 amino acids. The CDR3 DNA is TGCGCCAGCAGCTTGAGTACCGGGACTCCCCGCACCGGGGAGCTGTTTTTT. This codes for CASSLSTGTPRTGELFF.